In its sample, the clone carrying this TCR beta chain was seen many times. The target antigen is unknown. Lactation, pregnancy, other autoimmune disease or uncontrolled infection led to exclusion of patients. These data come from a study of T cells in Graves' hyperthyroidism and ophthalmopathy. Study conclusions and caveats: The model identified upcoming ophthalmopathy a median roughly 6 months ahead of onset. Ophthalmopathy and stable hyperthyroidism were told apart by a 13 V-J model.

The V gene lost 6 bases and the J gene lost 2 bases, with 13 bases spanning the gap. CDR3 length: 14 residues. The germline V gene has CDR1 MNHEY and CDR2 SMNVEV (reference sequence). It was RNA transcripts that yielded the amplified TCR beta CDR3 regions. Using the HTBI primer set, a first-round RT-PCR was run on the TCR CDR3. Each CDR3 protein gets one entry after TCRdb re-called the multiplex PCR reads with MiXCR. The sample contains around 400,000 distinct CDR3 sequences, about 25% of which appear only once. The source of this sequence is a man aged 45 to 65 with Graves' hyperthyroidism. Sequencing was carried out using blood. V is TRBV27 and J is TRBJ1-1; D is possibly TRBD1 (5 bases). The CDR3 here is CASSLRGGNTEAFF. Here the CDR3 DNA reads TGTGCCAGCAGCCTCCGGGGCGGAAACACTGAAGCTTTCTTT.